These 30 T cell receptor beta chains originate from one sample sequenced in a study of T cell responses to AZD1222 COVID-19 vaccine (dated by TCRdb to the early 2020s). Library creation used the immunoSEQ multiplex PCR assay. TCRdb's version of the immuneACCESS table is confined to in-frame rearrangements and falls short of the full clone set. An unresolved V gene accounts for under half of the shortfall where checked; the remainder is of unknown origin. This sample gives around 120,000 clones in total; roughly 84% of them show up just once. Roughly 6.2% of the sample belongs to the ten largest clones. The sample's time point, from its label and the paper: baseline before first vaccination. The specimen comprised peripheral blood, sampled on day 0 of AZD1222 vaccination. These receptors originate from an adult in good health.

This clone was recorded many times. The J gene is TRBJ1-2, the V gene TRBV16; D perhaps matches TRBD1 (5 bases). V gave up 2 bases and J gave up 2 bases, with 6 bases separating them. The CDR3 is 13 residues long. CDR1 is KGHSY, CDR2 FQNENV, per germline. CDR3 nucleotide sequence: TGTGCCAGCAGCCAAACAGGAAACTATGGCTACACCTTC. Its protein product is CASSQTGNYGYTF.

V usage is TRBV18 and J usage is TRBJ2-2, with 8 bases that match TRBD1. V was pared by 3 bases and J by 5 bases, with 5 bases of the junction left unmatched. This CDR3 has 15 amino acids. Germline values: CDR1 KGHSH, CDR2 LQKENI. This chain's CDR3 is CASSPMGQATGELFF. The DNA for the CDR3 is TGTGCCAGCTCACCTATGGGACAGGCAACCGGGGAGCTGTTTTTT.

The V gene is TRBV18, the J gene TRBJ2-2; no definite D call. The V end lost 2 bases, the J end lost 4 bases, and 11 bases lay between the germline ends. Germline values: CDR1 KGHSH, CDR2 LQKENI. This CDR3 has 15 amino acids. CDR3: CASSPRATGTGELFF. The CDR3 nucleotides read TGTGCCAGCTCACCAAGAGCGACGGGCACCGGGGAGCTGTTTTTT.

This clone has just one count. The V call is TRBV24-1, the J call TRBJ1-2; D gene ambiguous. The CDR3 consists of 11 residues. V was clipped by 9 bases and J by 3 bases, with 7 bases between them. Germline V CDR1 and CDR2: KGHDR, SFDVKD. This CDR3 is CATGPDYGYTF. The CDR3 region has the DNA TGTGCCACCGGACCAGACTATGGCTACACCTTC.

The rearrangement links TRBV2 to TRBJ1-3; a weak D match, TRBD1 (5 bases). The CDR3 length is 20 residues. CDR1 and CDR2 from the germline V gene are SNHLY and FYNNEI. Trimming took off 5 bases at V and 1 base at J, with 27 bases between the two ends. CDR3 sequence reads: CASSSGRGRRTDKSGNTIYF. The CDR3 coding sequence is TGTGCCAGCAGTTCGGGGCGTGGCAGGCGAACCGACAAATCTGGAAACACCATATATTTT.

The chain uses TRBV27 and TRBJ1-1; TRBD1 matches at 8 bases. CDR1 MNHEY and CDR2 SMNVEV come from the germline V gene (reference sequence). CDR3 length: 15 amino acids. V shed 2 bases, J shed 0 bases, and the junction held 2 bases outside the gene matches. As DNA, the CDR3 is TGTGCCAGCAGTTTAGCGGGACAGGTGAACACTGAAGCTTTCTTT. Protein: CASSLAGQVNTEAFF.

The V call is TRBV5-1, the J call TRBJ1-1; a possible D gene is TRBD1 (5 bases). V was pared by 3 bases and J by 11 bases, with 11 bases between. The CDR3 spans 11 residues. The germline V gene has CDR1 SGHRS and CDR2 YFSETQ. CDR3 sequence reads: CASSSGTFAFF. The CDR3 nucleotides are TGCGCCAGCAGCTCTGGGACCTTTGCTTTCTTT.

The chain uses TRBV6-4 and TRBJ2-3; D possibly corresponds to TRBD1 (5 bases). CDR3 length: 15 residues. The V and J ends lost 7 bases and 2 bases respectively, with 16 bases between them. From germline, CDR1 is MRHNA and CDR2 SNTAGT. CDR3 coding DNA: TGTGCCAGCACCCCGACAGAATTTACCACAGATACGCAGTATTTT. Protein product: CASTPTEFTTDTQYF.

The V and J genes are TRBV28 and TRBJ1-6; the match to TRBD1 covers 9 bases. Germline V gene data show CDR1 as MDHEN and CDR2 as SYDVKM. The CDR3 runs to 17 residues. V gave up 2 bases and J gave up 6 bases; unmatched junction bases: 8. The DNA for the CDR3 is TGTGCCAGCAGTTTACTAACAGGGGGCGAGGGTAATTCACCCCTCCACTTT. Encoded protein: CASSLLTGGEGNSPLHF.

The sample holds a few counts of this clone. The chain is built from TRBV11-3 and TRBJ1-5, with 10 bases lining up with TRBD1. This CDR3 comprises 16 residues. Germline lookup yields CDR1 SGHNT and CDR2 YENEEA. The V and J ends lost 5 bases and 5 bases, in that order; junction bases with no gene match: 9. The CDR3 nucleotides read TGTGCCAGCAGCCGGGGACAGGGGATAAGGGATCAGCCCCAGCATTTT. As protein: CASSRGQGIRDQPQHF.

This rearrangement joins TRBV6-1 to TRBJ1-1; D is unresolved. V was shortened by 2 bases and J by 12 bases, with 13 bases between the two germline ends. This CDR3 contains 12 residues. CDR1 is MNHNS, CDR2 SASEGT, per germline. Written as DNA, the CDR3 is TGTGCCAGCAGTGAACTTAACGGGAGAACTTTCTTT. It is translated as CASSELNGRTFF.

The chain joins TRBV19 to TRBJ1-1; 11 bases match TRBD1. Trimming cost V 9 bases and J 1 base; bases outside gene matches: 7. CDR3 size: 15 residues. Germline V gene lookup returns CDR1 LNHDA and CDR2 SQIVND (reference sequence). The DNA of the CDR3 is TGTGCCAGCATCCTAGGACAGGGGGCGAACACTGAAGCTTTCTTT. Its protein product is CASILGQGANTEAFF.

Concerning this clone itself: The junction shows a germline mismatch at one end, possibly a read error. The V and J genes are TRBV7-9 and TRBJ2-3; tentative D call: TRBD2 (6 bases). The CDR3 runs to 16 residues. The germline V gene has CDR1 SEHNR and CDR2 FQNEAQ (reference sequence). CDR3: CASTLGLALSTDTQYF. The CDR3 DNA sequence: TGTGCCAGCACCTTAGGGCTAGCGCTTAGCACAGATACGCAGTATTTT.

The V call is TRBV3-1 (or the pseudogene TRBV3-2), the J call TRBJ1-2; 8 bases map to TRBD1. Germline V gene sequence: CDR1 LGHDT, CDR2 YNNKEL (reference sequence). The CDR3 contains 16 residues. V was pared by 4 bases and J by 8 bases, with 15 bases of the junction left unmatched. The CDR3 protein is CASSPLFPTGARGYTF. The CDR3 nucleotides read TGTGCCAGCAGCCCCCTCTTCCCGACAGGGGCTAGAGGCTACACCTTC.

The chain joins TRBV3-1 (or the pseudogene TRBV3-2) to TRBJ1-2; D ambiguous. V was cut by 2 bases and J by 8 bases, with 18 bases left in between. CDR1 LGHDT and CDR2 YNNKEL come from the germline V gene (reference sequence). The CDR3 runs 15 residues. CDR3 region: CASSQPRVRAGGYTF. The CDR3 DNA reads TGTGCCAGCAGCCAACCCCGGGTGAGGGCCGGCGGCTACACCTTC.

The rearrangement joins TRBV27 to TRBJ1-1; perhaps TRBD1 as D (6 bases). The CDR3 runs to 15 residues. Germline V CDR1 and CDR2: MNHEY, SMNVEV (reference sequence). V was pared by 7 bases and J by 1 base, with 16 bases between. The CDR3 loop is CASTLSPTGNTEAFF. CDR3 DNA sequence: TGTGCCAGCACCTTAAGCCCGACAGGGAACACTGAAGCTTTCTTT.

The chain joins TRBV5-5 to TRBJ2-7, with D hard to call. From germline, CDR1 is SGHKS and CDR2 YYEKEE (reference sequence). The CDR3 loop spans 13 amino acids. Trimming stripped 0 bases from V and 7 bases from J, with 11 bases between. DNA of the CDR3: TGTGCCAGCAGCTTGGATATCGGCGTGGAGCAGTACTTC. Protein sequence: CASSLDIGVEQYF. The variable domain in full, completed from reference TRBV5-5 and TRBJ2-7, reads DAGVTQSPTHLIKTRGQQVTLRCSPISGHKSVSWYQQVLGQGPQFIFQYYEKEERGRGNFPDRFSARQFPNYSSELNVNALLLGDSALYLCASSLDIGVEQYFGPGTRLTVT.

The chain combines TRBV6-2 or TRBV6-3 with TRBJ1-2; D not certain. Germline V gene lookup returns CDR1 MNHEY and CDR2 SVGEGT. This CDR3 region has 13 residues. The germline V and J ends were trimmed by 0 bases and 8 bases, with 10 bases remaining between them. As DNA, the CDR3 is TGTGCCAGCAGTTACTCAGGGCGAAGGGGCTACACCTTC. Protein sequence: CASSYSGRRGYTF.

This sequence joins TRBV2 and TRBJ2-2; D tentatively fits TRBD1 or TRBD2 (5 bases each). CDR3 length equals 14 residues. Deletions cut 4 bases from V and 7 bases from J, with 13 bases between. The V gene's germline CDR1 is SNHLY and CDR2 FYNNEI. CDR3 DNA: TGTGCCAGCAGTGCGGGGACCCCGGGCGGGGAGCTGTTTTTT. Translating gives CASSAGTPGGELFF.

This clone has more than one count but fewer than ten. The chain joins TRBV4-1 to TRBJ2-3; D might be TRBD2 (6 bases). The germline CDR1 and CDR2 sequences are MGHRA and YSYEKL. The CDR3 extends over 17 amino acids. The V end lost 3 bases, the J end lost 0 bases, and 16 bases lay between the germline ends. CDR3 sequence reads: CASSQAGTGFSTDTQYF. The CDR3 nucleotides are TGCGCCAGCAGCCAGGCCGGGACTGGCTTTAGCACAGATACGCAGTATTTT.

The V gene is TRBV3-1 (or the pseudogene TRBV3-2), the J gene TRBJ1-2; maybe TRBD1 (5 bases). Between the trimmed V and J ends, which lost 1 base and 7 bases, there was a span of 16 bases. In germline, CDR1 is LGHDT, CDR2 YNNKEL (reference sequence). The CDR3 totals 15 residues. The DNA for the CDR3 is TGTGCCAGCAGCCAAGCGAGTCGGACAATTGGTGGCTACACCTTC. Translated, it gives CASSQASRTIGGYTF.

Remarks on this clone: In the same sample, other DNA sequences code for this CDR3. The rearrangement links TRBV9 to TRBJ2-3, with D possibly being TRBD1 or TRBD2 (6 bases each). Germline V gene sequence: CDR1 SGDLS, CDR2 YYNGEE. V was pared by 0 bases and J by 2 bases, with 13 bases between. The CDR3 runs to 16 residues. The CDR3 nucleotides are TGTGCCAGCAGCGTAGGGGGACGGGGGCCCACAGATACGCAGTATTTT. Its translation is CASSVGGRGPTDTQYF.

This clone was counted between two and nine times. The chain carries TRBV13 and TRBJ2-7, with TRBD1 matching 9 bases. V shed 5 bases and J 5 bases; nucleotides not matched to a gene: 13. The CDR3 has 16 residues. Germline values: CDR1 PRHDT, CDR2 FYEKMQ (reference sequence). The CDR3 coding sequence is TGTGCCAGCAGCCCCCGGGGGGAGACAGGGGGTAACGAGCAGTACTTC. Translating gives CASSPRGETGGNEQYF.

Concerning this clone itself: The junction does not match germline at one end; this may be a read error. V gene TRBV5-6 combines with J gene TRBJ1-1, with D possibly matching TRBD1 (5 bases). Germline V CDR1 and CDR2: SGHDT, YYEEEE. CDR3 length: 12 residues. The CDR3 protein is CASSLGEAEAFF. The CDR3 nucleotides read TGTGCCAGCAGTTTGGGGGAAGCCGAAGCTTTCTTT.

This clone appeared a few times. CDR3 region: CASSYRLPSTNEKLFF. In DNA form, the CDR3 reads TGTGCCAGCAGCTACCGACTCCCTTCAACTAATGAAAAACTGTTTTTT. The V gene is TRBV7-2, the J gene TRBJ1-4, with no clear D. The CDR3 contains 16 residues. The germline CDR1 and CDR2 sequences are SGHTA and FQGNSA. Between the trimmed V and J ends, which lost 4 bases and 0 bases, there was a span of 12 bases.

The gene calls are TRBV5-1 and TRBJ2-7, with D unresolved. The CDR3 has 16 residues. V dropped 5 bases and J dropped 5 bases, with 23 bases sitting between them. Germline values: CDR1 SGHRS, CDR2 YFSETQ. This chain's CDR3 is CASRVTGRDGRDEQYF. In DNA form, the CDR3 reads TGCGCCAGCAGAGTCACGGGCAGAGACGGTCGGGACGAGCAGTACTTC.

V gene TRBV3-1 (or the pseudogene TRBV3-2) combines with J gene TRBJ2-2; D remains unclear. The CDR3 has 16 amino acids. With 1 base removed from V and 1 base from J, the gap between germline ends came to 10 bases. CDR1 LGHDT and CDR2 YNNKEL come from the germline V gene (reference sequence). This chain's CDR3 is CASSQGGAGNTGELFF. The CDR3, as DNA: TGTGCCAGCAGCCAAGGTGGCGCCGGGAACACCGGGGAGCTGTTTTTT.

The CDR3 DNA follows: TGTGCCAGCAGCCCAGGGACAGGGTATAGGAACACTGAAGCTTTCTTT. This sequence encodes CASSPGTGYRNTEAFF. V usage is TRBV5-4 and J usage is TRBJ1-1; TRBD1 aligns across 9 bases. Germline assignment: CDR1 SGHNT and CDR2 YYREEE (reference sequence). This CDR3 contains 16 residues. Trimming at V came to 4 bases and at J to 1 base, leaving 8 bases not matched to a gene.

This chain joins TRBV11-2 and TRBJ1-3, with a possible D match to TRBD1 (5 bases). V gave up 1 base and J gave up 7 bases, with 11 bases separating them. The CDR3 length is 14 residues. The germline CDR1 and CDR2 sequences are SGHAT and FQNNGV. The DNA of the CDR3 is TGTGCCAGCAGCTTAGTAGGGGATCGGAACACCATATATTTT. Residues: CASSLVGDRNTIYF.

This sequence joins TRBV4-3 and TRBJ1-1; weak D call: TRBD1 (5 bases). There are 14 residues in the CDR3. Germline loops: CDR1 LGHNA, CDR2 YSLEER. Trimming pared 0 bases from V and 5 bases from J, leaving 10 bases between. The DNA for the CDR3 is TGCGCCAGCAGCCAAGAGGGGGGGAAGACTGAAGCTTTCTTT. Translation gives CASSQEGGKTEAFF.